The 28 T cell receptor beta chains below were found in one sample sequenced in a study of cytomegalovirus exposure and HLA in healthy donors (dated by TCRdb to between 2016 and 2019). Library generation was performed with the immunoSEQ multiplex PCR assay. The table was pulled from immuneACCESS by TCRdb, which kept in-frame rearrangements only. Such tables lose some clones; where checked, under half of the loss comes from unresolved V genes, and the rest has no known cause. The sample table lists more than 140,000 clones, about 89% of them with a count of one. The top ten clonotypes cover around 3.2% of the sample. The sequencing input was PBMCs. The receptors shown here come from a woman aged 18-29 years in good health and CMV-seropositive.

This chain links TRBV6-1 with TRBJ1-5, with 7 bases aligning to TRBD1. The CDR3 has 15 amino acids. V was clipped by 3 bases and J by 6 bases; unmatched bases: 8. Germline V lookup: CDR1 MNHNS, CDR2 SASEGT. CDR3 sequence reads: CASSEGRGSGQPQHF. For the CDR3, the DNA is TGTGCCAGCAGTGAGGGCAGGGGGTCTGGTCAGCCCCAGCATTTT.

Only one count was recorded for this clone. The chain recombines TRBV14 with TRBJ2-7; 7 nucleotides align to TRBD2. The CDR3 runs 16 residues. Germline V gives CDR1 SGHDN, CDR2 FVKESK. V gave up 1 base and J gave up 0 bases; unmatched junction bases: 6. The DNA of the CDR3 is TGTGCCAGCAGCCAAGTTGGGGAGGGATACTCCTACGAGCAGTACTTC. Its translation: CASSQVGEGYSYEQYF. Drawing the rest from reference TRBV14 and TRBJ2-7, the complete variable domain is EAGVTQFPSHSVIEKGQTVTLRCDPISGHDNLYWYRRVMGKEIKFLLHFVKESKQDESGMPNNRFLAERTGGTYSTLKVQPAELEDSGVYFCASSQVGEGYSYEQYFGPGTRLTVT.

The chain couples TRBV11-3 to TRBJ2-2; D gene unclear. Germline V gives CDR1 SGHNT, CDR2 YENEEA. The CDR3 totals 14 residues. V gave up 4 bases and J gave up 6 bases, with 12 bases separating them. CDR3 in amino acids: CASSSRSQAGELFF. CDR3 nucleotide sequence: TGTGCCAGCAGCTCCAGATCCCAGGCCGGGGAGCTGTTTTTT. The variable domain in full, completed from reference TRBV11-3 and TRBJ2-2, reads EAGVVQSPRYKIIEKKQPVAFWCNPISGHNTLYWYLQNLGQGPELLIRYENEEAVDDSQLPKDRFSAERLKGVDSTLKIQPAELGDSAVYLCASSSRSQAGELFFGEGSRLTVL.

This clone is a singleton in its sample. The chain recombines TRBV2 with TRBJ2-1, with D perhaps matching TRBD2 (7 bases). The CDR3 is 17 amino acids. Trimming took off 7 bases at V and 5 bases at J, with 24 bases between the two ends. CDR1 is SNHLY and CDR2 is FYNNEI in the germline V gene. The CDR3: CASTLGGGGPINNEQFF. The CDR3 DNA reads TGTGCCAGCACCCTGGGAGGGGGAGGGCCAATAAACAATGAGCAGTTCTTC.

The chain links TRBV6-5 to TRBJ2-5; no definite D call. The germline V gene has CDR1 MNHEY and CDR2 SVGAGI. Trimming left V 2 bases short and J 3 bases short, with 10 bases between. The CDR3 loop spans 14 amino acids. The CDR3 bases are TGTGCCAGCAGTTACGCGAGAGTAAAAGAGACCCAGTACTTC. Its translation: CASSYARVKETQYF.

The V and J genes are TRBV27 and TRBJ2-2; TRBD2 matches at 15 bases. The CDR3 is made up of 21 amino acids. Germline values: CDR1 MNHEY, CDR2 SMNVEV (reference sequence). V was clipped by 6 bases and J by 4 bases; unmatched bases: 18. This chain's CDR3 is CASSNTPPGLAGGWGTGELFF. CDR3 nucleotides: TGTGCCAGCAGCAATACCCCTCCGGGACTAGCGGGAGGCTGGGGCACCGGGGAGCTGTTTTTT.

The rearrangement uses TRBV2 and TRBJ2-5, with a possible D match to TRBD1 (5 bases). The J call is uncertain, as TRBJ2-7 better fits the DNA end. From germline, CDR1 is SNHLY and CDR2 FYNNEI. CDR3 length: 15 amino acids. The CDR3 loop reads CARGFEKQGQDEQYF. The DNA for the CDR3 is TGTGCCAGGGGCTTTGAAAAGCAGGGCCAGGACGAGCAGTACTTC.

The rearrangement uses TRBV6-1 and TRBJ2-2, with 10 bases identical to TRBD1. V shed 3 bases, J shed 6 bases, and the junction held 10 bases outside the gene matches. CDR3 length: 17 amino acids. The germline V gene has CDR1 MNHNS and CDR2 SASEGT. The CDR3 region has the DNA TGTGCCAGCAGTGAGACCTGGGGGACAGGGGTCCCCGGGGAGCTGTTTTTT. Translation: CASSETWGTGVPGELFF.

The chain has TRBV7-2 and TRBJ2-5; 7 bases line up with TRBD1. Per the germline V gene, CDR1 is SGHTA and CDR2 is FQGNSA. The CDR3 is 14 residues long. J lost 4 bases, V lost 3 bases, and 5 bases had no gene match. CDR3 region: CASSLSQGVETQYF. Here the CDR3 DNA reads TGTGCCAGCAGCTTGAGTCAGGGGGTAGAGACCCAGTACTTC. Drawing the rest from reference TRBV7-2 and TRBJ2-5, the complete variable domain is GAGVSQSPSNKVTEKGKDVELRCDPISGHTALYWYRQSLGQGLEFLIYFQGNSAPDKSGLPSDRFSAERTGGSVSTLTIQRTQQEDSAVYLCASSLSQGVETQYFGPGTRLLVL.

The chain links TRBV18 to TRBJ2-7; no reliable D call. This CDR3 spans 13 amino acids. Germline loops: CDR1 KGHSH, CDR2 LQKENI. V was clipped by 4 bases and J by 0 bases, with 7 bases between them. The CDR3 protein is CASSHGPSYEQYF. The CDR3 coding sequence is TGTGCCAGCTCACATGGGCCCTCCTACGAGCAGTACTTC.

The CDR3 DNA sequence: TGTGCCAGCAGCGTAGAAGGTAGCGGGATCTTCTACGAGCAGTACTTC. This sequence encodes CASSVEGSGIFYEQYF. The chain has TRBV9 and TRBJ2-7; 8 nucleotides align to TRBD2. V shed 0 bases and J 3 bases; nucleotides not matched to a gene: 8. The germline CDR1 and CDR2 sequences are SGDLS and YYNGEE. The CDR3 runs 16 residues.

The chain carries TRBV27 and TRBJ2-7; TRBD1 matches at 12 bases. Germline trimming cut 0 bases from V and 6 bases from J; bases unmatched to any gene: 3. The CDR3 spans 15 residues. CDR1 MNHEY and CDR2 SMNVEV come from the germline V gene (reference sequence). CDR3 nucleotide sequence: TGTGCCAGCAGTTTATCCGGGACAGGGGGCGCCGAGCAGTACTTC. Translation: CASSLSGTGGAEQYF.

The chain links TRBV14 to TRBJ2-1; 8 positions agree with TRBD1. Germline V CDR1 and CDR2: SGHDN, FVKESK. CDR3 length equals 16 residues. V shed 0 bases, J shed 8 bases, and the junction held 9 bases outside the gene matches. The CDR3: CASSQDLRPGGDEQFF. CDR3 nucleotide sequence: TGTGCCAGCAGCCAAGATTTGAGGCCAGGGGGCGATGAGCAGTTCTTC.

The chain recombines TRBV5-1 with TRBJ1-3; D is undetermined. Between the trimmed V and J ends, which lost 0 bases and 0 bases, there was a span of 7 bases. The CDR3 extends over 15 amino acids. Germline V gene lookup returns CDR1 SGHRS and CDR2 YFSETQ. CDR3 bases: TGCGCCAGCAGCTTGGGCTATAACTCTGGAAACACCATATATTTT. It encodes CASSLGYNSGNTIYF. Full variable domain (outside the CDR3, taken from reference TRBV5-1 and TRBJ1-3): KAGVTQTPRYLIKTRGQQVTLSCSPISGHRSVSWYQQTPGQGLQFLFEYFSETQRNKGNFPGRFSGRQFSNSRSEMNVSTLELGDSALYLCASSLGYNSGNTIYFGEGSWLTVV.

This clone was observed a handful of times. The V gene is TRBV11-3, the J gene TRBJ2-7; 10 bases fit TRBD2. With V trimmed by 4 bases and J by 5 bases, 8 bases remained unmatched. Germline lookup yields CDR1 SGHNT and CDR2 YENEEA. The CDR3 spans 15 residues. The CDR3 DNA is TGTGCCAGCAGCTCCGAGCGGGAGGGCCGGGACGAGCAGTACTTC. Its protein product is CASSSEREGRDEQYF.

V usage is TRBV9 and J usage is TRBJ2-7; D is possibly TRBD1 (5 bases). The CDR3 consists of 14 residues. Germline loops: CDR1 SGDLS, CDR2 YYNGEE. Deletions cut 4 bases from V and 5 bases from J, with 16 bases between. In DNA form, the CDR3 reads TGTGCCAGCAGCACCCGATGGGCAGGGAACGAGCAGTACTTC. Translated: CASSTRWAGNEQYF.

The rearrangement links TRBV13 to TRBJ2-1, with D perhaps TRBD2 (6 bases). Trimming removed 0 bases at V and 0 bases at J, with 12 bases between. Germline loops: CDR1 PRHDT, CDR2 FYEKMQ (reference sequence). The CDR3 length is 17 residues. The CDR3 sequence: CASSLGGLATSYNEQFF. CDR3 nucleotide sequence: TGTGCCAGCAGCTTAGGGGGCCTAGCGACCTCCTACAATGAGCAGTTCTTC.

This rearrangement joins TRBV7-9 to TRBJ1-2; tentatively, D is TRBD1 (6 bases). Germline CDR1 is SEHNR and CDR2 is FQNEAQ (reference sequence). The CDR3 extends over 14 amino acids. The ends were cut back, 1 base at V and 2 bases at J, with 8 bases in the middle. CDR3 in DNA: TGTGCCAGCAGCTTAGGACAGGTGAACTATGGCTACACCTTC. Protein product: CASSLGQVNYGYTF.

The chain carries TRBV7-8 and TRBJ1-2, with D possibly matching TRBD1 (6 bases). Trimming removed 5 bases from V and 3 bases from J, with 16 bases in between. The CDR3 runs 15 residues. Germline CDR1 SGHVS, CDR2 FQNEAQ. In DNA form, the CDR3 reads TGTGCCAGCAGCGCCTACCGCGGACAGCACTATGGCTACACCTTC. This translates into CASSAYRGQHYGYTF.

The chain is built from TRBV2 and TRBJ2-1; 8 bases match TRBD1. Germline CDR1 SNHLY, CDR2 FYNNEI. V lost 3 bases to trimming and J lost 7 bases; unmatched junction nucleotides: 11. The CDR3 extends over 16 amino acids. CDR3 nucleotides: TGTGCCAGCAGTGACCCGACAGGGGAGTTAACGAATGAGCAGTTCTTC. Amino acid sequence: CASSDPTGELTNEQFF.

This chain joins TRBV6-1 and TRBJ2-7, with 9 bases aligning to TRBD2. Germline V gene lookup returns CDR1 MNHNS and CDR2 SASEGT. V shed 1 base, J shed 1 base, and the junction held 5 bases outside the gene matches. CDR3 size: 16 residues. DNA of the CDR3: TGTGCCAGCAGTGAAGGTCTAGCGGGACCTTCCTACGAGCAGTACTTC. Translating it yields CASSEGLAGPSYEQYF.

This chain links TRBV9 with TRBJ2-5, with D possibly matching TRBD2 (6 bases). The V end lost 0 bases, the J end lost 5 bases, and 14 bases lay between the germline ends. CDR1 is SGDLS and CDR2 is YYNGEE in the germline V gene. The CDR3 runs 15 residues. CDR3 residues: CASSVAIGGRETQYF. CDR3 coding DNA: TGTGCCAGCAGCGTAGCCATCGGAGGGAGGGAGACCCAGTACTTC.

The rearrangement links TRBV7-6 to TRBJ2-7, with 11 positions matching TRBD2. The CDR3 consists of 18 residues. J lost 7 bases, V lost 1 base, and 15 bases had no gene match. Germline CDR1 is SGHVS and CDR2 is FNYEAQ. The CDR3 is CASSLGSLLAGVKGEQYF. CDR3 sequence (DNA): TGTGCCAGCAGCTTAGGATCCCTACTAGCGGGAGTTAAAGGGGAGCAGTACTTC.

V is TRBV6-1 and J is TRBJ2-7, with no clear D. With 8 bases removed from V and 9 bases from J, the gap between germline ends came to 26 bases. Germline-derived CDR1 and CDR2 are MNHNS and SASEGT. The CDR3 consists of 15 residues. CDR3: CASAATIDVGNGQYF. CDR3 in DNA: TGTGCCAGCGCGGCAACCATTGATGTAGGCAATGGGCAGTACTTC.

CDR3 sequence: CASTFSGSSYNEQFF. CDR3 coding DNA: TGCGCCAGCACTTTCAGCGGGAGCTCCTACAATGAGCAGTTCTTC. The V gene is TRBV5-1, the J gene TRBJ2-1; the match to TRBD2 covers 8 bases. CDR1 is SGHRS and CDR2 is YFSETQ in the germline V gene. V gave up 6 bases and J gave up 0 bases; unmatched junction bases: 5. The CDR3 is made up of 15 amino acids. Variable domain in full (rest from reference TRBV5-1 and TRBJ2-1): KAGVTQTPRYLIKTRGQQVTLSCSPISGHRSVSWYQQTPGQGLQFLFEYFSETQRNKGNFPGRFSGRQFSNSRSEMNVSTLELGDSALYLCASTFSGSSYNEQFFGPGTRLTVL.

On this clone itself: Other DNA sequences in the sample encode the same CDR3. The chain employs TRBV5-6 and TRBJ1-2; D is uncertain. The CDR3 contains 12 residues. V lost 0 bases to trimming and J lost 8 bases, with 8 bases between them. The germline V gene has CDR1 SGHDT and CDR2 YYEEEE. CDR3 nucleotide sequence: TGTGCCAGCAGCTTGGCCCTCGGGGGCTACACCTTC. As protein: CASSLALGGYTF.

V gene TRBV6-5 combines with J gene TRBJ1-1, with D perhaps TRBD1 (6 bases). Germline values: CDR1 MNHEY, CDR2 SVGAGI. The CDR3 runs 16 residues. V was trimmed by 2 bases and J by 4 bases, leaving 17 bases between them. CDR3 DNA sequence: TGTGCCAGCAGTTACGAGGGACAAGGGGTGCGCACTGAAGCTTTCTTT. Amino acids: CASSYEGQGVRTEAFF.

The rearrangement uses TRBV4-1 and TRBJ2-5; no firm D call. The germline CDR1 and CDR2 sequences are MGHRA and YSYEKL. V gave up 0 bases and J gave up 4 bases, with 15 bases separating them. This CDR3 spans 16 amino acids. The CDR3 here is CASSQESASSGETQYF. The DNA of the CDR3 is TGCGCCAGCAGCCAAGAATCGGCATCCTCGGGAGAGACCCAGTACTTC.